The source of this T cell receptor beta chain is a study of blood T cell repertoires in COVID-19. Turning to the study itself: Nucleic acid was either cDNA or gDNA, and it came from T cells, B-cell-depleted T cells, or PBMCs.

The table came from immunoSEQ multiplex PCR; TCRdb's copy has only in-frame clones and leaves some out. The table records around 140,000 clones, more than 75% of them present only once. The length of the CDR3 is 13 residues. The germline V and J ends were trimmed by 8 bases and 5 bases, with 15 bases remaining between them. The source is a human donor with acute or convalescent COVID-19. The donor label of this sample is uncertain. The chain carries TRBV12-3 or TRBV12-4 and TRBJ2-5; D is unresolved. Source material: peripheral blood. CDR3 coding DNA: TGTGCCAGCGGCCAGTATGGAGAGGAGACCCAGTACTTC. Amino acids: CASGQYGEETQYF.